A selection of T cell receptor beta chains follows, all from one sample in a study of PD-1 blockade in classical Hodgkin lymphoma. This table comes from immunoSEQ multiplex PCR, and its TCRdb copy is limited to in-frame clones, with some not included. The repertoire has over 60,000 clones, 91% of them found once; the top ten carry about 9.3%. The source material was peripheral blood mononuclear cells (PBMCs), sampled before the fourth cycle of nivolumab. The receptor source for this set is a human donor with classical Hodgkin lymphoma. CDR3s include the opening cysteine and the closing phenylalanine or tryptophan. The D gene is left open where the match is weak. A row's size may be missing; if present it is once, few, many or a size class.

d_call,clone_size,j_call,v_call,cdr3_aa,cdr3_nt
.,.,TRBJ2-7,TRBV7-2,CASSQGTYEQYF,TGTGCCAGCAGCCAGGGGACCTACGAGCAGTACTTC
TRBD2,.,TRBJ2-2,TRBV30,CAWESGGNTGELFF,TGTGCCTGGGAAAGCGGGGGGAACACCGGGGAGCTGTTTTTT
TRBD2,.,TRBJ2-2,TRBV27,CASRLGLAGGTGELFF,TGTGCCAGCAGATTGGGACTAGCGGGGGGTACCGGGGAGCTGTTTTTT
.,.,TRBJ1-4,TRBV30,CAWSVRGSGKLFF,TGTGCCTGGAGTGTACGCGGGAGTGGAAAACTGTTTTTT
TRBD1,.,TRBJ2-1,TRBV6-6,CASSDPGQGGDEQFF,TGTGCCAGCAGTGACCCGGGACAGGGGGGCGATGAGCAGTTCTTC
.,.,TRBJ1-2,TRBV5-1,CASSLRQGDGYTF,TGCGCCAGCAGCTTGCGCCAGGGTGATGGCTACACCTTC
.,once,TRBJ1-1,TRBV5-4,CASSLDRESSEAFF,TGTGCCAGCAGCTTGGACAGGGAAAGCTCCGAAGCTTTCTTT
.,.,TRBJ1-5,TRBV5-4,CASSLLRFNQPQHF,TGTGCCAGCAGCCTCCTCAGGTTTAACCAGCCCCAGCATTTT
.,.,TRBJ2-1,TRBV11-1,CASSLVRPPDEQFF,TGTGCCAGCAGCTTAGTTCGTCCCCCGGATGAGCAGTTCTTC
.,.,TRBJ1-3,TRBV13,CASSLGPSSGNTIYF,TGTGCCAGCAGCTTAGGGCCCAGCTCTGGAAACACCATATATTTT
.,.,TRBJ1-5,TRBV7-9,CASSSGDQVRNQPQHF,TGTGCCAGCAGCTCCGGCGATCAAGTTAGAAATCAGCCCCAGCATTTT
.,.,TRBJ2-5,TRBV7-7,CASSLIQAVQETQYF,TGTGCTAGCAGCTTAATTCAGGCCGTCCAAGAGACCCAGTACTTC
TRBD2,.,TRBJ2-3,TRBV4-1,CASRPTSGGMDTQYF,TGCGCCAGCAGACCCACTAGCGGGGGGATGGATACGCAGTATTTT
.,.,TRBJ1-4,TRBV5-1,CASSPGETGPNEKLFF,TGCGCCAGCAGCCCGGGTGAGACAGGCCCTAATGAAAAACTGTTTTTT
.,.,TRBJ2-3,TRBV6-1,CASKIGGQVDTQYF,TGTGCCAGCAAGATCGGGGGGCAGGTAGATACGCAGTATTTT
.,.,TRBJ1-5,TRBV7-8,CASSLARDQPQHF,TGTGCCAGCAGCTTAGCCCGCGATCAGCCCCAGCATTTT
.,.,TRBJ2-3,TRBV7-3,CASRNGGSPTQYF,TGTGCCAGCAGAAACGGGGGTTCCCCTACGCAGTATTTT
.,.,TRBJ1-1,TRBV10-2,CASRSGSPAFF,TGCGCCAGCAGATCCGGCAGCCCAGCTTTCTTT
.,.,TRBJ2-3,TRBV6-6,CASSPGSSTDTQYF,TGTGCCAGCAGCCCCGGGTCGAGCACAGATACGCAGTATTTT
.,once,TRBJ1-5,TRBV7-8,CASSDRGMGGNNQPQHF,TGTGCCAGCAGCGACCGTGGGATGGGAGGAAACAATCAGCCCCAGCATTTT
TRBD2,.,TRBJ2-7,TRBV2,CASIRGEGSYEQYF,TGTGCCAGCATACGGGGGGAGGGCTCCTACGAGCAGTACTTC
.,.,TRBJ2-6,TRBV7-2,CASSLESLNSGANVLTF,TGTGCCAGCAGCTTGGAGTCCCTCAACTCTGGGGCCAACGTCCTGACTTTC
.,.,TRBJ1-1,TRBV7-8,CASSPLALDGRSTEAFF,TGTGCCAGCAGCCCATTAGCCTTAGACGGCCGGAGCACTGAAGCTTTCTTT
TRBD1,.,TRBJ2-1,TRBV6-6,CASSYPGQKYNEQFF,TGTGCCAGCAGTTACCCGGGACAGAAGTACAATGAGCAGTTCTTC
.,.,TRBJ1-1,TRBV7-9,CASSRGGRNTEAFF,TGTGCCAGCAGCCGAGGGGGGCGAAACACTGAAGCTTTCTTT
.,once,TRBJ1-2,TRBV7-9,CASGTGGYTF,TGTGCCAGCGGGACGGGAGGCTACACCTTC
.,.,TRBJ2-5,TRBV11-2,CASSFTRQETQYF,TGTGCCAGCAGCTTTACTAGGCAAGAGACCCAGTACTTC
TRBD1,.,TRBJ1-2,TRBV6-1,CASRGQGEGGYTF,TGTGCCAGCAGGGGACAGGGTGAGGGTGGCTACACCTTC
.,few,TRBJ1-1,TRBV19,CASSMGHLTEAFF,TGTGCCAGTAGTATGGGACATCTCACTGAAGCTTTCTTT
.,.,TRBJ1-4,TRBV19,CASSIMGGLRTGEKLFF,TGTGCCAGTAGTATTATGGGGGGTCTACGGACGGGTGAAAAACTGTTTTTT
.,.,TRBJ1-2,TRBV4-1,CASSHGADNGYTF,TGCGCCAGCAGCCACGGGGCAGACAATGGCTACACCTTC
.,.,TRBJ1-2,TRBV6-5,CASSYAGTLFYGYTF,TGTGCCAGCAGTTATGCAGGGACGTTATTCTATGGCTACACCTTC
.,.,TRBJ2-2,TRBV10-1,CASSPSSPVESRGPNTGELFF,TGCGCCAGCAGCCCATCCAGTCCCGTTGAGTCGCGGGGGCCTAACACCGGGGAGCTGTTTTTT
TRBD2,.,TRBJ2-7,TRBV29-1,CSVGWGGPYEQYF,TGCAGCGTTGGATGGGGAGGGCCCTACGAGCAGTACTTC
TRBD1,once,TRBJ1-5,TRBV18,CASSPEGAGGQPQHF,TGTGCCAGCTCCCCTGAGGGGGCCGGGGGCCAGCCCCAGCATTTT
.,.,TRBJ2-7,TRBV6-1,CASSEATGEAYEQYF,TGTGCCAGCAGTGAGGCGACAGGTGAGGCCTACGAGCAGTACTTC
.,.,TRBJ1-1,TRBV2,CASSGTVREAFF,TGTGCCAGCAGTGGGACAGTTCGCGAAGCTTTCTTT
TRBD2,.,TRBJ2-7,TRBV9,CASSAGLAGSYEQYF,TGTGCCAGCAGCGCTGGACTAGCGGGATCCTACGAGCAGTACTTC
.,.,TRBJ1-5,TRBV28,CASSLGDNYSNQPQHF,TGTGCCAGCAGTTTAGGCGATAATTATAGCAATCAGCCCCAGCATTTT
.,.,TRBJ2-7,TRBV6-5,CASRRQEGYEQYF,TGTGCCAGCAGACGACAGGAGGGGTACGAGCAGTACTTC
TRBD1,once,TRBJ2-3,TRBV27,CASSEGAGEDTQYF,TGTGCCAGCAGCGAGGGGGCAGGGGAAGATACGCAGTATTTT
.,.,TRBJ1-4,TRBV21-1,CASPTSDRDNEKLFF,TGTGCCAGCCCCACCTCCGACAGGGATAATGAAAAACTGTTTTTT
.,.,TRBJ1-4,TRBV7-6,CASSFGGYSNEKLFF,TGTGCCAGCAGCTTCGGAGGTTACTCAAATGAAAAACTGTTTTTT
.,.,TRBJ2-3,TRBV6-1,CASSVTRGASQYTDTQYF,TGTGCCAGCAGTGTGACCCGAGGGGCAAGTCAATACACAGATACGCAGTATTTT
TRBD1,.,TRBJ1-6,TRBV5-1,CASSVGTGTPGSSPLHF,TGCGCCAGCAGCGTAGGGACAGGGACCCCTGGAAGTTCACCCCTCCACTTT
TRBD1,.,TRBJ1-2,TRBV5-1,CASSRQGNGYTF,TGCGCCAGCAGCCGACAGGGGAATGGCTACACCTTC
.,.,TRBJ2-1,TRBV7-3,CASSLGGATNEQFF,TGTGCCAGCAGCTTGGGGGGAGCGACCAATGAGCAGTTCTTC
TRBD1,.,TRBJ1-6,TRBV27,CASRGGVNSPLHF,TGTGCCTCGCGAGGGGGCGTAAATTCACCCCTCCACTTT
.,few,TRBJ1-2,TRBV28,CASSLSGIGFGYTF,TGTGCCAGCAGTTTGTCCGGGATAGGTTTTGGCTACACCTTC
.,.,TRBJ1-2,TRBV5-4,CASSLRGDYYGYTF,TGTGCCAGCAGCCTCCGTGGGGACTACTATGGCTACACCTTC
.,.,TRBJ1-5,TRBV2,CASREGDVQDQPQHF,TGTGCCAGCAGAGAAGGGGACGTACAGGATCAGCCCCAGCATTTT
.,.,TRBJ1-1,TRBV13,CASSDRGGEAFF,TGTGCCAGCAGCGATCGGGGAGGTGAAGCTTTCTTT
.,.,TRBJ2-7,TRBV6-1,CASKDAVYEQYF,TGTGCCAGCAAGGACGCAGTCTACGAGCAGTACTTC
.,.,TRBJ2-3,TRBV5-5,CASSWRTDPGATQYF,TGTGCCAGCAGCTGGAGGACAGACCCGGGGGCTACGCAGTATTTT
.,.,TRBJ2-7,TRBV20-1,CSARSDHEQYF,TGCAGTGCTAGGAGCGACCACGAGCAGTACTTC